This TCR beta chain originates from a study of CD8 T cells in ankylosing spondylitis. Study observations and caveats: Disease-linked clones bore a CD8+ phenotype, appearing relatively rarely in peripheral blood. Reported data indicate significant enrichment of disease-linked clones within matched ankylosing spondylitis synovial fluid.

TCRdb passed the 5' RACE reads through MiXCR, listing each CDR3 protein once. The profile covers about 240,000 distinct CDR3 sequences, with approximately 9% appearing a single time and under 7.5% taken by the ten largest. This clonotype was observed at least ten times. What it binds is not known. The CDR3 is made up of 15 amino acids. Trimming shortened V by 0 bases and J by 4 bases, and 10 bases separated the two germline ends. Germline V CDR1 and CDR2: SEHNR, FQNEAQ (reference sequence). The sample comprised blood, either unsorted or a sorted T cell fraction (not recorded which). The TCR was taken from a male donor with ankylosing spondylitis or in good health (not recorded which). The rearrangement joins TRBV7-9 to TRBJ1-3; D uncertain. The CDR3 region is CASSLARAGGNTIYF. The CDR3 DNA is TGTGCCAGCAGCTTAGCGCGGGCTGGGGGAAACACCATATATTTT.